This T cell receptor beta chain was recorded in a study of blood T cell repertoires in COVID-19. Study overall: PBMCs, B-cell-depleted T cells, or T cells were the source of the cDNA or gDNA that made up the material.

Generated by immunoSEQ multiplex PCR, the TCRdb table keeps only in-frame clones and is missing some. Of approximately 190,000 clones listed, roughly 80% are singletons. CDR1 and CDR2 from the germline V gene are SGHAT and FQDESV (reference sequence). V lost 6 bases to trimming and J lost 6 bases; unmatched junction nucleotides: 10. This CDR3 comprises 15 residues. This clone appeared a single time. Material: peripheral blood. The TCR was taken from a woman aged 40 to 50 with acute or convalescent COVID-19. This chain joins TRBV11-1 and TRBJ2-1, with 8 nucleotides matching TRBD2. CDR3 bases: TGTGCCAGCAGGCCACCGGGACTAGTAATCAATGAGCAGTTCTTC. It specifies CASRPPGLVINEQFF.